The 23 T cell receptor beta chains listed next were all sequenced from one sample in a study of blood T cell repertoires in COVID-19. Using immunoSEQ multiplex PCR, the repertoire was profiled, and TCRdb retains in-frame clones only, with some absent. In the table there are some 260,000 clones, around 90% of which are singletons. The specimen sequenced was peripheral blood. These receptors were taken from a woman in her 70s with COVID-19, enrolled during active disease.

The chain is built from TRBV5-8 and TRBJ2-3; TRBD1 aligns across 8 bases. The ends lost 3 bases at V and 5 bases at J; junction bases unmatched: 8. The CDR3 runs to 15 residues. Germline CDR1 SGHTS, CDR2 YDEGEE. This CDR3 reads CASSSGTGGQDTQYF. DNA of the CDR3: TGTGCCAGCAGCTCTGGGACAGGCGGTCAAGATACGCAGTATTTT.

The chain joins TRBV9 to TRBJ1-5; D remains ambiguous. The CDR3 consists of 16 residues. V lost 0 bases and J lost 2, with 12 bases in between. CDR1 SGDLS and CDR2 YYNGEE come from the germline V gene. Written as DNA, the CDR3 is TGTGCCAGCAGCGTAGAAGGAGGTATAGGCAATCAGCCCCAGCATTTT. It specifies CASSVEGGIGNQPQHF.

CDR3 nucleotides: TGTGCCAGCGCCACCGGGACTAGCGGCACAGATACGCAGTATTTT. Protein product: CASATGTSGTDTQYF. This chain connects TRBV2 to TRBJ2-3, with 10 positions matching TRBD2. The germline CDR1 and CDR2 sequences are SNHLY and FYNNEI. The CDR3 has 15 amino acids. With 8 bases clipped from V and 1 base from J, the junction kept 6 bases outside the gene matches.

The chain's CDR3 is CASGSLYEQYF. The CDR3 DNA follows: TGTGCCAGCGGGAGTTTATACGAGCAGTACTTC. This chain links TRBV10-3 with TRBJ2-7, with 7 positions matching TRBD2. Germline V gene data show CDR1 as ENHRY and CDR2 as SYGVKD. This CDR3 comprises 11 residues. J gave up 4 bases and V 10 bases, and 4 bases lay outside the gene matches.

CDR3 loop: CASSLRQGGADTQYF. The CDR3 nucleotides are TGTGCCAGCAGCTTGAGACAGGGAGGTGCAGATACGCAGTATTTT. The V and J genes are TRBV5-6 and TRBJ2-3; D is possibly TRBD1 (7 bases). V was cut by 1 base and J by 4 bases, with 13 bases left in between. CDR1 SGHDT and CDR2 YYEEEE come from the germline V gene. The CDR3 sequence is 15 residues long.

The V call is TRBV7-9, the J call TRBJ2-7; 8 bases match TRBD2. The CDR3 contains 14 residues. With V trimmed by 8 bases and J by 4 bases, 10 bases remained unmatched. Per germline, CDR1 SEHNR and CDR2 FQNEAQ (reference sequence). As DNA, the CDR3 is TGTGCCAGCGGGAGTCCCCCGGGAGGGTACGAGCAGTACTTC. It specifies CASGSPPGGYEQYF.

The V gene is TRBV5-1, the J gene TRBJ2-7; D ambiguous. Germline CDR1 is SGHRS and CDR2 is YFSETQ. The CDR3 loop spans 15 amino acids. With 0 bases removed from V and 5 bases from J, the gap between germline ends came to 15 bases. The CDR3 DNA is TGCGCCAGCAGCTTGGCGAGGCCCAGCAGCCACGAGCAGTACTTC. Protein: CASSLARPSSHEQYF.

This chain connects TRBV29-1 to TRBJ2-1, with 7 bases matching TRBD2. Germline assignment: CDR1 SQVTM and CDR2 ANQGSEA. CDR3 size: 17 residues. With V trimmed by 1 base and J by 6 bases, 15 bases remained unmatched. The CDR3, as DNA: TGCAGCGTTGAAGGCCGGAGGGAGGGAATAATCCCCAATGAGCAGTTCTTC. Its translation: CSVEGRREGIIPNEQFF.

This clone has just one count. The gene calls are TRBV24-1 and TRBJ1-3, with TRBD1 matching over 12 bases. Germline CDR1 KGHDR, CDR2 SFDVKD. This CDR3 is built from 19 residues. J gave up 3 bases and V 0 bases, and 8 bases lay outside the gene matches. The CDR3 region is CATSDLRGQGALDGNTIYF. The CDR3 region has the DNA TGTGCCACCAGTGATTTGCGGGGACAGGGGGCGCTAGATGGAAACACCATATATTTT.

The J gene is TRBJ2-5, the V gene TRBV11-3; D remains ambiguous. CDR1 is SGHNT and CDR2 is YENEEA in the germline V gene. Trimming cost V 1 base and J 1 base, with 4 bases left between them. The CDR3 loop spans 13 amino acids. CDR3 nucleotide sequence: TGTGCCAGCAGCTTAGTCGGCCAAGAGACCCAGTACTTC. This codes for CASSLVGQETQYF.

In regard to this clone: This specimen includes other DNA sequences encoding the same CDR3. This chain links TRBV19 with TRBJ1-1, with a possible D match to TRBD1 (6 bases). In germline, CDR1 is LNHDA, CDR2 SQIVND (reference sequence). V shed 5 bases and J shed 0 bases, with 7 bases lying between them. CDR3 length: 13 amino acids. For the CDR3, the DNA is TGTGCCAGTAGTGGACAGCTGAACACTGAAGCTTTCTTT. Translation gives CASSGQLNTEAFF.

CDR3 bases: TGTGCCAGCAGCCAAGGGGGGGCCTACGAGCAGTACTTC. Translated, it gives CASSQGGAYEQYF. The genes are TRBV4-2 and TRBJ2-7; tentative D call: TRBD2 (6 bases). Germline CDR1 reads LGHNA; CDR2 reads YNFKEQ. The germline V and J ends were trimmed by 1 base and 2 bases, with 6 bases remaining between them. The CDR3 extends over 13 amino acids.

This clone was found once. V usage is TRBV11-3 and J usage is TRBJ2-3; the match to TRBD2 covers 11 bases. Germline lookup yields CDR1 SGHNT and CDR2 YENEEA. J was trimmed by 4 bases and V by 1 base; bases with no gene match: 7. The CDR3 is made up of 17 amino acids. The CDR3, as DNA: TGTGCCAGCAGCTTAGTCCTAGCGGGAGGTTTCCCAGATACGCAGTATTTT. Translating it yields CASSLVLAGGFPDTQYF. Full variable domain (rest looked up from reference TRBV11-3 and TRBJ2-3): EAGVVQSPRYKIIEKKQPVAFWCNPISGHNTLYWYLQNLGQGPELLIRYENEEAVDDSQLPKDRFSAERLKGVDSTLKIQPAELGDSAVYLCASSLVLAGGFPDTQYFGPGTRLTVL.

CDR3 sequence (DNA): TGTGCCAGCAGTTGGGGGGGGGCGGGCGGCTACACCTTC. Protein: CASSWGGAGGYTF. V usage is TRBV12-3 or TRBV12-4 and J usage is TRBJ1-2; TRBD1 is a possible D gene (6 bases). The V gene lost 4 bases and the J gene lost 8 bases, with 14 bases spanning the gap. CDR3 length equals 13 residues.

This CDR3 reads CASSQDRGEAGGDTQYF. DNA of the CDR3: TGCGCCAGCAGCCAAGATCGAGGAGAAGCGGGTGGAGATACGCAGTATTTT. The chain recombines TRBV4-1 with TRBJ2-3, with a weak D call TRBD2 (6 bases). The germline gives CDR1 MGHRA, CDR2 YSYEKL. Deletions cut 0 bases from V and 5 bases from J, with 18 bases between. The CDR3 has 17 residues.

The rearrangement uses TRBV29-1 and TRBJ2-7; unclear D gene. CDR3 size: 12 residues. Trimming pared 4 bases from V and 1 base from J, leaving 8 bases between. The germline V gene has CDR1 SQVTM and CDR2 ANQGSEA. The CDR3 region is CSVVDGSYEQYF. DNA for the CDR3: TGCAGCGTTGTTGACGGGTCCTACGAGCAGTACTTC.

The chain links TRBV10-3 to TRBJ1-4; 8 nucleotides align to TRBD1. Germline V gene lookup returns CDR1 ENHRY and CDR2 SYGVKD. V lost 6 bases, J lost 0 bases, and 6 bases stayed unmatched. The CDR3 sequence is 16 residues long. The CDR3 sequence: CAISRQGAATNEKLFF. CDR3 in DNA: TGTGCCATCAGCCGTCAGGGGGCCGCAACTAATGAAAAACTGTTTTTT.

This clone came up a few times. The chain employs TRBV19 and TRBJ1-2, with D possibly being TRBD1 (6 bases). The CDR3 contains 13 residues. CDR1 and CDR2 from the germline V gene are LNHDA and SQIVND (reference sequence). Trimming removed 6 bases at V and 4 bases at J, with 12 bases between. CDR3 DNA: TGTGCCAGTAGGGACAGAGTGGTCTATGGCTACACCTTC. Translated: CASRDRVVYGYTF.

As DNA, the CDR3 is TGTGCCAGCAGCAACAGGGGAAATCAGCCCCAGCATTTT. It yields the protein CASSNRGNQPQHF. The chain employs TRBV3-1 (or the pseudogene TRBV3-2) and TRBJ1-5, with 7 bases identical to TRBD1. CDR3 length: 13 amino acids. Germline values: CDR1 LGHDT, CDR2 YNNKEL (reference sequence). J was trimmed by 4 bases and V by 5 bases; bases with no gene match: 2.

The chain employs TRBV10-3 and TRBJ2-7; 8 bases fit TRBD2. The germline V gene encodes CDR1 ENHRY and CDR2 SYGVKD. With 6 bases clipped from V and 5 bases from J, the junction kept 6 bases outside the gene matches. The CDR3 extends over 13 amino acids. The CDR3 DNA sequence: TGTGCCATCAGACGCCTCGGGGGGGACGAGCAGTACTTC. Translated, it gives CAIRRLGGDEQYF.

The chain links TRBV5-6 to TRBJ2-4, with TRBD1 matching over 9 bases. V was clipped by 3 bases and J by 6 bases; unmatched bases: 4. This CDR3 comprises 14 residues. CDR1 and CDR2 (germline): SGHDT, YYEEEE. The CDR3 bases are TGTGCCAGCAGCTCAACAGGGGGCGGAAACATTCAGTACTTC. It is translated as CASSSTGGGNIQYF. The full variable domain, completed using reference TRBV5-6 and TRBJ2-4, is DAGVTQSPTHLIKTRGQQVTLRCSPKSGHDTVSWYQQALGQGPQFIFQYYEEEERQRGNFPDRFSGHQFPNYSSELNVNALLLGDSALYLCASSSTGGGNIQYFGAGTRLSVL.

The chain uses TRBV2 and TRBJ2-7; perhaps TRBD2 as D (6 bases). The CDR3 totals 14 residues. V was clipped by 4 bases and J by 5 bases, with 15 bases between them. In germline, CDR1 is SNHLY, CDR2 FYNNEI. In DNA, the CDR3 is TGTGCCAGCAGTGTTAGAGGGAGGAACGACGAGCAGTACTTC. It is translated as CASSVRGRNDEQYF. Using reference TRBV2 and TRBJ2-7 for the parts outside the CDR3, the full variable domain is EPEVTQTPSHQVTQMGQEVILRCVPISNHLYFYWYRQILGQKVEFLVSFYNNEISEKSEIFDDQFSVERPDGSNFTLKIRSTKLEDSAMYFCASSVRGRNDEQYFGPGTRLTVT.

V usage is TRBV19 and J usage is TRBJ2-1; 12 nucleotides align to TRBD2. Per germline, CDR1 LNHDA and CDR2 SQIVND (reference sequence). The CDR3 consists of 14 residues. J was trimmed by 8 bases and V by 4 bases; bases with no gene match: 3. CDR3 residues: CASSTTSGSDEQFF. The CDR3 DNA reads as TGTGCCAGTAGTACGACTAGCGGGAGTGATGAGCAGTTCTTC.